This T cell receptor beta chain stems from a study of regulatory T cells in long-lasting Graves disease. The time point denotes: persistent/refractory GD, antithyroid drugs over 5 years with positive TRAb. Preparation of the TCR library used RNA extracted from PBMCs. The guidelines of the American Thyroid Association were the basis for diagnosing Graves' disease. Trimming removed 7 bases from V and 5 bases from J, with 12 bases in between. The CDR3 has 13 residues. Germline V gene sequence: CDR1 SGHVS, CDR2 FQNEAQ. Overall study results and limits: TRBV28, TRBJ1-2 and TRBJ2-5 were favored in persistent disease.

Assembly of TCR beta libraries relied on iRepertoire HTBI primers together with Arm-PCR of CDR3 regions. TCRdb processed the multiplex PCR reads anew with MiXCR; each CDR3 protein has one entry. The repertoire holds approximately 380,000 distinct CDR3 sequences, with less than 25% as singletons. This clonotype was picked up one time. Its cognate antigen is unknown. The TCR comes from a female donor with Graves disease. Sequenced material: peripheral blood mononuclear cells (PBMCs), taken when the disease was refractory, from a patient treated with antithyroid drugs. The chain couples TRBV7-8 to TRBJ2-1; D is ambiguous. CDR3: CASTPGLNNEQFF. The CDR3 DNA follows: TGTGCCAGCACCCCGGGCCTTAACAATGAGCAGTTCTTC.